This paragraph reports one T cell receptor (beta chain). This sample is drawn from a study of OX40 agonist ivuxolimab in advanced cancers. Study information: The dose-escalation cohort was approximately 81% male, with a mean age of approximately 62 years, ranging about 20 to 85.

At baseline, cycle 4 day 1, and cycle 7 day 1, blood was sampled. This CDR3 is 15 amino acids long. Germline CDR1 reads MNHNS; CDR2 reads SASEGT. V was clipped by 5 bases and J by 2 bases; unmatched bases: 2. Assay: immunoSEQ multiplex PCR; the TCRdb copy retains only in-frame clones and omits some. The repertoire consists of 70,000 to 75,000 clones, with roughly 82% occurring once and the leading ten covering 0.95% to 1.3%. This TCR was recovered from an adult with an advanced solid tumor such as melanoma, head and neck, liver or kidney cancer. The chain recombines TRBV6-1 with TRBJ2-6; TRBD1 agrees at 8 bases. Material: CD4+ or CD8+ T cells sorted from blood, obtained in a trial of the OX40 agonist ivuxolimab. DNA for the CDR3: TGTGCCAGCAGTACGGACAGGGCTGGGGCCAACGTCCTGACTTTC. Its protein product is CASSTDRAGANVLTF.